This TCR beta chain is from a study of molecular identifiers for immune sequencing clone quantification. TCRdb called the PCR reads again in MiXCR, with one record for every CDR3 protein. The sample lists under 650,000 distinct CDR3 sequences; less than 20% were seen once. Germline values: CDR1 SGHVS, CDR2 FNYEAQ. Trimming took 5 bases from V and 4 from J; bases not matched to a gene: 7. This CDR3 region has 14 residues. The chain employs TRBV7-6 and TRBJ1-1; TRBD1 matches 7 bases. The sequence came from a human donor in good health. Some libraries in this study had Jurkat cell RNA spiked in. The sequenced sample was naive CD8+ T cells from blood, with Jurkat cell RNA spiked in. Subset reported: FACS-sorted CD8+CD4-CCR7+CD45RA+ naive T cells. The CDR3 sequence: CASSPRDSSTEAFF. The CDR3 bases are TGTGCCAGCAGCCCCCGGGACAGTTCCACTGAAGCTTTCTTT.